Presented here are 29 T cell receptor beta chains from one specimen sequenced in a study of blood T cell repertoires in COVID-19. Assay used: immunoSEQ multiplex PCR; TCRdb lists only in-frame clones, some missing. The repertoire holds roughly 260,000 clones, with around 87% as singletons. Sequenced: peripheral blood. The receptor set was obtained from a woman aged 45-65 years with acute or convalescent COVID-19.

Here the CDR3 reads CASSLSMNTEAFF. DNA for the CDR3: TGTGCCAGCTCACTAAGCATGAACACTGAAGCTTTCTTT. This chain connects TRBV12-3 or TRBV12-4 to TRBJ1-1, with D unclear. CDR3 size: 13 residues. V lost 8 bases, J lost 0 bases, and 10 bases lay in between.

This clone showed up just once. The chain carries TRBV9 and TRBJ1-1; maybe TRBD1 (5 bases). Germline CDR1 reads SGDLS; CDR2 reads YYNGEE. The CDR3 totals 13 residues. Trimming cost V 4 bases and J 7 bases, with 14 bases left between them. The CDR3 spells CASSPRNRIEAFF. In DNA form, the CDR3 reads TGTGCCAGCAGCCCACGGAACAGGATTGAAGCTTTCTTT. The complete variable domain, with remaining parts taken from reference TRBV9 and TRBJ1-1, reads DSGVTQTPKHLITATGQRVTLRCSPRSGDLSVYWYQQSLDQGLQFLIQYYNGEERAKGNILERFSAQQFPDLHSELNLSSLELGDSALYFCASSPRNRIEAFFGQGTRLTVV.

The V call is TRBV5-6, the J call TRBJ2-1, with TRBD2 matching over 9 bases. Looked up from germline, CDR1 is SGHDT and CDR2 is YYEEEE. The CDR3 contains 19 residues. V was clipped by 2 bases and J by 0 bases; unmatched bases: 12. The CDR3 sequence is CASSFRLADLLGSYNEQFF. DNA of the CDR3: TGTGCCAGCAGCTTTAGACTAGCGGATCTCCTCGGCTCCTACAATGAGCAGTTCTTC.

V is TRBV4-3 and J is TRBJ2-1; D gene uncertain. CDR3 size: 12 residues. Germline loops: CDR1 LGHNA, CDR2 YSLEER. V lost 8 bases, J lost 9 bases, and 14 bases lay in between. CDR3 protein: CASSPSRGEQFF. In nucleotides, the CDR3 is TGCGCCAGCTCCCCGTCTCGCGGTGAGCAGTTCTTC.

The chain has TRBV18 and TRBJ2-7, with 8 nucleotides matching TRBD1. CDR3 length equals 13 residues. After removal of 8 bases from V and 9 bases from J, the junction contained 12 bases not matched to a gene. Looked up from germline, CDR1 is KGHSH and CDR2 is LQKENI. CDR3 sequence: CASQGDRGGVQYF. The CDR3 region has the DNA TGTGCCAGCCAGGGAGACAGGGGAGGTGTGCAGTACTTC.

The rearrangement links TRBV27 to TRBJ1-6; D is unclear. CDR3 size: 17 residues. V was shortened by 0 bases and J by 2 bases, with 11 bases between the two germline ends. CDR1 is MNHEY and CDR2 is SMNVEV in the germline V gene (reference sequence). DNA of the CDR3: TGTGCCAGCAGTTTATCGTACCCGGGTACCTATAATTCACCCCTCCACTTT. Protein product: CASSLSYPGTYNSPLHF.

This clone was seen just once. V gene TRBV2 combines with J gene TRBJ1-1; 8 bases agree with TRBD1. The V and J ends lost 7 bases and 8 bases, in that order; junction bases with no gene match: 6. Germline V CDR1 and CDR2: SNHLY, FYNNEI. This CDR3 has 12 amino acids. The CDR3 DNA is TGTGCCAGCAAAGACAGGGGCGGGGAAGCTTTCTTT. This codes for CASKDRGGEAFF.

The CDR3 is CASSKRLAGYTF. The CDR3, as DNA: TGTGCCAGCAGCAAACGCCTGGCCGGCTACACCTTC. The gene calls are TRBV21-1 and TRBJ1-2; the table's D gene call, TRBD1, was not cross checked with the DNA. TRBV21-1 is a pseudogene locus. This CDR3 spans 12 amino acids.

This rearrangement joins TRBV6-5 to TRBJ2-5; a possible D gene is TRBD2 (6 bases). Germline V CDR1 and CDR2: MNHEY, SVGAGI. Trimming stripped 2 bases from V and 5 bases from J, with 15 bases between. The CDR3 length is 15 residues. Here the CDR3 reads CASSYGGIRQETQYF. CDR3 in DNA: TGTGCCAGCAGTTACGGGGGGATACGCCAGGAGACCCAGTACTTC.

The rearrangement links TRBV10-1 to TRBJ2-5, with 7 bases identical to TRBD2. Germline trimming cut 10 bases from V and 5 bases from J; bases unmatched to any gene: 10. CDR1 WNHNN and CDR2 SYGVQD come from the germline V gene (reference sequence). This CDR3 spans 13 amino acids. The CDR3 nucleotides read TGCGCCACCTCCGGAGGGAGGGAGGAGACCCAGTACTTC. Translated: CATSGGREETQYF.

This clone appeared once. This sequence joins TRBV18 and TRBJ2-3, with TRBD2 matching over 13 bases. The CDR3 runs to 16 residues. Germline V lookup: CDR1 KGHSH, CDR2 LQKENI. Unmatched junction bases numbered 3, after V lost 4 bases and J lost 2 bases. The CDR3 here is CASSLGTSGVTDTQYF. CDR3 in DNA: TGTGCCAGCTCACTCGGGACTAGCGGGGTCACAGATACGCAGTATTTT.

This chain links TRBV19 with TRBJ2-1; D is unresolved. Looked up from germline, CDR1 is LNHDA and CDR2 is SQIVND (reference sequence). The CDR3 has 13 amino acids. V lost 3 bases and J lost 4, with 7 bases in between. CDR3 loop: CASSIPLYNEQFF. In DNA form, the CDR3 reads TGTGCCAGTAGTATCCCCCTTTACAATGAGCAGTTCTTC. Variable domain in full (rest from reference TRBV19 and TRBJ2-1): DGGITQSPKYLFRKEGQNVTLSCEQNLNHDAMYWYRQDPGQGLRLIYYSQIVNDFQKGDIAEGYSVSREKKESFPLTVTSAQKNPTAFYLCASSIPLYNEQFFGPGTRLTVL.

The rearrangement joins TRBV5-8 to TRBJ2-3, with a tentative D call TRBD1 (5 bases). The germline V gene encodes CDR1 SGHTS and CDR2 YDEGEE. V lost 1 base, J lost 4 bases, and 7 bases lay in between. This CDR3 region has 13 residues. The DNA for the CDR3 is TGTGCCAGCAGCTTGCAGGGATCAGATACGCAGTATTTT. Amino acid sequence: CASSLQGSDTQYF.

This chain joins TRBV29-1 and TRBJ2-7, with D perhaps matching TRBD1 (5 bases). V was clipped by 7 bases and J by 4 bases, with 14 bases between them. The CDR3 is made up of 12 amino acids. CDR1 and CDR2 from the germline V gene are SQVTM and ANQGSEA. The DNA of the CDR3 is TGCAGCGCCGCACGGCAGGGTTACGAGCAGTACTTC. Translation gives CSAARQGYEQYF.

The chain combines TRBV5-1 with TRBJ1-1, with TRBD1 matching 8 bases. Germline V lookup: CDR1 SGHRS, CDR2 YFSETQ. There are 13 residues in the CDR3. The V and J ends lost 4 bases and 7 bases, in that order; junction bases with no gene match: 6. The DNA of the CDR3 is TGCGCCAGCAGCCCCCAGGGGGCCCTTGAAGCTTTCTTT. Its protein product is CASSPQGALEAFF.

The chain links TRBV28 to TRBJ2-5; 8 nucleotides align to TRBD1. V shed 7 bases and J 0 bases; nucleotides not matched to a gene: 10. Germline CDR1 reads MDHEN; CDR2 reads SYDVKM. The CDR3 runs 16 residues. For the CDR3, the DNA is TGTGCCAGCAAGGGGGTCACAGGGGGATACCAAGAGACCCAGTACTTC. Translated, it gives CASKGVTGGYQETQYF.

V gene TRBV4-2 combines with J gene TRBJ1-4; TRBD1 agrees at 11 bases. Germline V gives CDR1 LGHNA, CDR2 YNFKEQ. The ends lost 2 bases at V and 7 bases at J; junction bases unmatched: 3. There are 15 residues in the CDR3. The CDR3 DNA reads as TGTGCCAGCAGCCAAAGGACAGGGGGCATTGAAAAACTGTTTTTT. Its protein product is CASSQRTGGIEKLFF.

The V gene is TRBV19, the J gene TRBJ1-5; TRBD1 matches at 7 bases. CDR3 length: 15 residues. Germline-derived CDR1 and CDR2 are LNHDA and SQIVND (reference sequence). With 5 bases clipped from V and 4 bases from J, the junction kept 8 bases outside the gene matches. DNA of the CDR3: TGTGCCAGTAGTGGGCTTGGGACAGTTAATCAGCCCCAGCATTTT. Protein product: CASSGLGTVNQPQHF.

The chain links TRBV6-1 to TRBJ1-5, with 8 bases fitting TRBD1. There are 15 residues in the CDR3. The V gene's germline CDR1 is MNHNS and CDR2 SASEGT. V lost 2 bases, J lost 6 bases, and 6 bases stayed unmatched. CDR3: CASSERTGYSQPQHF. CDR3 sequence (DNA): TGTGCCAGCAGTGAAAGGACAGGGTATAGTCAGCCCCAGCATTTT.

The J gene is TRBJ2-7, the V gene TRBV19; maybe TRBD2 (7 bases). CDR3 length: 15 amino acids. Germline lookup yields CDR1 LNHDA and CDR2 SQIVND (reference sequence). Trimming took 3 bases from V and 3 from J, leaving 15 bases between them. The CDR3 coding sequence is TGTGCCAGTAGTATCAGGAGGAGGGGGGGCTACGAGCAGTACTTC. Translating gives CASSIRRRGGYEQYF.

The CDR3 sequence: CASSMPGGNGRELFF. Written as DNA, the CDR3 is TGTGCCAGTAGTATGCCTGGGGGCAATGGTCGGGAGCTGTTTTTT. The chain uses TRBV19 and TRBJ2-2, with a weak D call TRBD1 (6 bases). The CDR3 loop spans 15 amino acids. Trimming removed 3 bases at V and 9 bases at J, with 17 bases between. Germline values: CDR1 LNHDA, CDR2 SQIVND (reference sequence).

The V gene is TRBV19, the J gene TRBJ1-1, with a possible D match to TRBD1 (5 bases). The CDR3 length is 14 residues. The V end was cut by 4 bases, the J end by 1 base, with 10 bases between. CDR1 and CDR2 from the germline V gene are LNHDA and SQIVND (reference sequence). CDR3 nucleotide sequence: TGTGCCAGTAGTACGGTCGACAGGAACACTGAAGCTTTCTTT. Protein: CASSTVDRNTEAFF.

The chain uses TRBV7-8 and TRBJ2-7; possible D gene TRBD2, 5 bases. Trimming took 6 bases from V and 0 from J, leaving 15 bases between them. This CDR3 is 15 amino acids long. Germline V gives CDR1 SGHVS, CDR2 FQNEAQ. CDR3 coding DNA: TGTGCCAGCAGACCGAGGACTGTTAGCTCCTACGAGCAGTACTTC. It encodes CASRPRTVSSYEQYF.

This CDR3 is CASSPIGQTTNEKLFF. CDR3 DNA sequence: TGTGCCAGCTCACCCATTGGACAGACAACTAATGAAAAACTGTTTTTT. The chain combines TRBV18 with TRBJ1-4; maybe TRBD1 (6 bases). The CDR3 consists of 16 residues. V was cut by 3 bases and J by 0 bases, with 11 bases left in between. The germline V gene encodes CDR1 KGHSH and CDR2 LQKENI.

In this sample, this clone turned up once. The V gene is TRBV10-3, the J gene TRBJ1-1; D not resolved. V was trimmed by 3 bases and J by 1 base, leaving 12 bases between them. CDR1 is ENHRY and CDR2 is SYGVKD in the germline V gene. The CDR3 covers 15 residues. The CDR3 loop is CAISEAGSQNTEAFF. For the CDR3, the DNA is TGTGCCATCAGTGAAGCGGGGAGTCAGAACACTGAAGCTTTCTTT.

The chain couples TRBV28 to TRBJ2-3, with 10 bases aligning to TRBD2. Germline V gives CDR1 MDHEN, CDR2 SYDVKM. The CDR3 length is 15 residues. Trimming cost V 5 bases and J 3 bases; bases outside gene matches: 5. The CDR3 protein is CASSTLAGRTDTQYF. As DNA, the CDR3 is TGTGCCAGCAGTACACTAGCGGGAAGGACAGATACGCAGTATTTT.

The J gene is TRBJ2-3, the V gene TRBV7-3; D unclear. The germline CDR1 and CDR2 sequences are SGHTA and FQGTGA. The CDR3 totals 12 residues. V lost 5 bases, J lost 3 bases, and 6 bases lay in between. This CDR3 reads CASSPSTDTQYF. In DNA, the CDR3 is TGTGCCAGCAGCCCTAGTACAGATACGCAGTATTTT. Supplemented by reference TRBV7-3 and TRBJ2-3, the full variable domain reads GAGVSQTPSNKVTEKGKYVELRCDPISGHTALYWYRQSLGQGPEFLIYFQGTGAADDSGLPNDRFFAVRPEGSVSTLKIQRTERGDSAVYLCASSPSTDTQYFGPGTRLTVL.

The CDR3: CASSDVTGGAYEQYF. Written as DNA, the CDR3 is TGTGCCAGCAGCGACGTAACAGGGGGGGCCTACGAGCAGTACTTC. The chain recombines TRBV4-2 with TRBJ2-7; a weak D match, TRBD1 (8 bases). Germline assignment: CDR1 LGHNA and CDR2 YNFKEQ. Trimming shortened V by 5 bases and J by 2 bases, and 16 bases separated the two germline ends. This CDR3 is 15 amino acids long.

The chain combines TRBV30 with TRBJ1-1; no clear D gene. This CDR3 region has 12 residues. Germline V CDR1 and CDR2: GTSNPN, SVGIG (reference sequence). Trimming cost V 2 bases and J 5 bases, with 9 bases left between them. The CDR3 region has the DNA TGTGCCTGGAGTCCTAGCGGGACTGAAGCTTTCTTT. Its translation: CAWSPSGTEAFF.